These 19 T cell receptor beta chains were all obtained from the same sample, sequenced in a study of blood T cell repertoires in COVID-19. Sequenced by immunoSEQ multiplex PCR; TCRdb stores in-frame clones only, minus some. Counted here are tens of thousands of clones, about nine tenths occurring once; the ten biggest clones make up under 13%. Sequencing used peripheral blood. The source is a man between 65 and 79 years old with active or convalescent COVID-19.

The V gene is TRBV7-9, the J gene TRBJ2-6, with 9 bases matching TRBD1. V lost 5 bases, J lost 2 bases, and 7 bases stayed unmatched. This CDR3 comprises 17 residues. Per germline, CDR1 SEHNR and CDR2 FQNEAQ (reference sequence). CDR3 sequence: CASSPGTGSPGANVLTF. The DNA of the CDR3 is TGTGCCAGCAGCCCCGGGACAGGGTCGCCTGGGGCCAACGTCCTGACTTTC.

The chain joins TRBV11-2 to TRBJ1-6; D is unclear. V lost 3 bases and J 5 bases, leaving 20 bases between the germline ends. Germline CDR1 and CDR2: SGHAT and FQNNGV. The CDR3 contains 18 residues. The CDR3 sequence: CASSFIGSQVLNNSPLHF. The CDR3 DNA sequence: TGTGCCAGCAGCTTTATTGGTTCGCAGGTCCTAAATAATTCACCCCTCCACTTT.

The chain employs TRBV7-9 and TRBJ1-3; D is perhaps TRBD1 (6 bases). CDR3 size: 16 residues. V was pared by 3 bases and J by 0 bases, with 12 bases between. Germline CDR1 and CDR2: SEHNR and FQNEAQ (reference sequence). The CDR3 DNA is TGTGCCAGCAGCTTTACAGGGACAAGCTCTGGAAACACCATATATTTT. Translating gives CASSFTGTSSGNTIYF.

The J gene is TRBJ1-2, the V gene TRBV30; TRBD1 matches at 10 bases. The junction had 2 bases not matched to a gene; V was cut back by 3 bases and J by 1 base. The CDR3 runs to 14 residues. In germline, CDR1 is GTSNPN, CDR2 SVGIG (reference sequence). The CDR3 reads CAWSRTGGNYGYTF. In DNA form, the CDR3 reads TGTGCCTGGAGCAGGACAGGGGGTAACTATGGCTACACCTTC. The full variable domain, with the rest looked up from reference TRBV30 and TRBJ1-2, is SQTIHQWPATLVQPVGSPLSLECTVEGTSNPNLYWYRQAAGRGLQLLFYSVGIGQISSEVPQNLSASRPQDRQFILSSKKLLLSDSGFYLCAWSRTGGNYGYTFGSGTRLTVV.

This clone was seen only once. The chain combines TRBV7-2 with TRBJ1-2; D remains ambiguous. V lost 2 bases to trimming and J lost 7 bases, with 5 bases between them. Germline CDR1 SGHTA, CDR2 FQGNSA. The CDR3 extends over 11 amino acids. CDR3 DNA: TGTGCCAGCAGCTTACGTTCTGGCTACACCTTC. Translated: CASSLRSGYTF.

CDR3 residues: CASSFQGGGNEKLFF. The CDR3 region has the DNA TGTGCCAGCAGCTTTCAGGGAGGGGGTAATGAAAAACTGTTTTTT. This chain joins TRBV7-2 and TRBJ1-4; TRBD1 might be the D (6 bases). This CDR3 has 15 amino acids. The germline CDR1 and CDR2 sequences are SGHTA and FQGNSA. V lost 3 bases and J lost 4, with 12 bases in between. Full variable domain (outside the CDR3, taken from reference TRBV7-2 and TRBJ1-4): GAGVSQSPSNKVTEKGKDVELRCDPISGHTALYWYRQSLGQGLEFLIYFQGNSAPDKSGLPSDRFSAERTGGSVSTLTIQRTQQEDSAVYLCASSFQGGGNEKLFFGSGTQLSVL.

The chain has TRBV5-1 and TRBJ2-1; D not resolved. Germline-derived CDR1 and CDR2 are SGHRS and YFSETQ. V was shortened by 5 bases and J by 9 bases, with 9 bases between the two germline ends. The CDR3 covers 11 residues. CDR3 amino acids: CASSGPSEQFF. CDR3 in DNA: TGCGCCAGCAGTGGTCCCAGTGAGCAGTTCTTC.

The rearrangement uses TRBV7-2 and TRBJ2-7, with TRBD1 identical over 7 bases. CDR1 and CDR2 from the germline V gene are SGHTA and FQGNSA. The V segment lost 1 base and the J segment 0 bases; nucleotides outside the gene matches: 3. The CDR3 is made up of 15 amino acids. Here the CDR3 reads CASSLDGTVSYEQYF. The CDR3 DNA is TGTGCCAGCAGCTTAGACGGGACAGTCTCCTACGAGCAGTACTTC. Looking up the rest from reference TRBV7-2 and TRBJ2-7 gives the full variable domain: GAGVSQSPSNKVTEKGKDVELRCDPISGHTALYWYRQSLGQGLEFLIYFQGNSAPDKSGLPSDRFSAERTGGSVSTLTIQRTQQEDSAVYLCASSLDGTVSYEQYFGPGTRLTVT.

V gene TRBV6-4 combines with J gene TRBJ2-6; D is unclear. Germline V gene lookup returns CDR1 MRHNA and CDR2 SNTAGT. Trimming took 3 bases from V and 3 from J, leaving 6 bases between them. The length of the CDR3 is 14 residues. The CDR3 DNA sequence: TGTGCCAGCAGTGAAACCGGTGGGGCCAACGTCCTGACTTTC. It translates to CASSETGGANVLTF.

This clone was detected a few times. V usage is TRBV7-9 and J usage is TRBJ2-5, with 15 bases aligning to TRBD2. Germline V gene lookup returns CDR1 SEHNR and CDR2 FQNEAQ (reference sequence). This CDR3 region has 16 residues. J gave up 8 bases and V 5 bases, and 9 bases lay outside the gene matches. The CDR3 DNA follows: TGTGCCAGCAGCCTGGGACTAGCGGGAGGTACCTCAACCCAGTACTTC. Translating gives CASSLGLAGGTSTQYF.

V is TRBV10-3 and J is TRBJ2-7; TRBD2 agrees at 9 bases. Trimming cost V 2 bases and J 0 bases; bases outside gene matches: 5. This CDR3 spans 16 amino acids. Germline CDR1 and CDR2: ENHRY and SYGVKD. In DNA, the CDR3 is TGTGCCATCAGTGAGCCGGCTAGCGGGAACTCCTACGAGCAGTACTTC. Protein: CAISEPASGNSYEQYF.

The V call is TRBV6-5, the J call TRBJ1-1; D perhaps matches TRBD1 (6 bases). The CDR3 extends over 14 amino acids. Germline V gives CDR1 MNHEY, CDR2 SVGAGI. V was cut by 5 bases and J by 2 bases, with 12 bases left in between. The CDR3 sequence: CASSIPGVNTEAFF. In DNA form, the CDR3 reads TGTGCCAGCAGTATACCAGGGGTCAACACTGAAGCTTTCTTT.

The chain uses TRBV7-8 and TRBJ2-2, with 8 bases identical to TRBD2. Germline V gives CDR1 SGHVS, CDR2 FQNEAQ. The CDR3 is 15 amino acids. Germline trimming cut 1 base from V and 6 bases from J; bases unmatched to any gene: 4. In DNA, the CDR3 is TGTGCCAGCAGCTTAGTTGTCGGGGGGGCCGGGGAGCTGTTTTTT. It codes for CASSLVVGGAGELFF.

This sequence joins TRBV2 and TRBJ1-2; D is unclear. This CDR3 comprises 12 residues. Trimming shortened V by 3 bases and J by 7 bases, and 9 bases separated the two germline ends. Germline CDR1 and CDR2: SNHLY and FYNNEI. DNA for the CDR3: TGTGCCAGCAGTGATGAGGGCGGTGGCTACACCTTC. Amino acids: CASSDEGGGYTF.

In this sample, this clone turned up once. The chain carries TRBV7-2 and TRBJ2-2, with 11 bases lining up with TRBD2. The V segment lost 5 bases and the J segment 4 bases; nucleotides outside the gene matches: 6. This CDR3 region has 16 residues. CDR1 and CDR2 (germline): SGHTA, FQGNSA. CDR3 in DNA: TGTGCCAGCAGCACTGGACTAGCGGGCCTCACCGGGGAGCTGTTTTTT. This sequence encodes CASSTGLAGLTGELFF.

In this sample, this clone turned up once. The chain employs TRBV7-6 and TRBJ2-7; 9 bases are a match to TRBD2. CDR3 size: 14 residues. The junction had 5 bases not matched to a gene; V was cut back by 5 bases and J by 3 bases. Per germline, CDR1 SGHVS and CDR2 FNYEAQ. CDR3: CASSLSGSYYEQYF. DNA for the CDR3: TGTGCCAGCAGCCTTAGCGGGAGCTACTACGAGCAGTACTTC.

The genes are TRBV20-1 and TRBJ2-1; D not resolved. CDR1 is DFQATT, CDR2 SNEGSKA, per germline (reference sequence). V was pared by 0 bases and J by 5 bases, with 2 bases between. This CDR3 comprises 11 residues. DNA of the CDR3: TGCAGTGCTAGAGACAACAATGAGCAGTTCTTC. Its protein product is CSARDNNEQFF.

V and J are TRBV5-6 and TRBJ2-1; possibly TRBD2 for D (5 bases). Trimming took 1 base from V and 4 from J, leaving 15 bases between them. CDR1 and CDR2 from the germline V gene are SGHDT and YYEEEE. The CDR3 spans 16 residues. The CDR3 here is CASSLYAADSYNEQFF. As DNA, the CDR3 is TGTGCCAGCAGCTTGTACGCAGCGGACTCTTACAATGAGCAGTTCTTC.

The rearrangement links TRBV18 to TRBJ2-1, with 11 nucleotides matching TRBD1. Germline CDR1 reads KGHSH; CDR2 reads LQKENI. J lost 9 bases, V lost 3 bases, and 4 bases had no gene match. The CDR3 runs 14 residues. The CDR3 loop is CASSPGQGAGEQFF. CDR3 nucleotide sequence: TGTGCCAGCTCACCTGGACAGGGGGCGGGTGAGCAGTTCTTC. The whole variable domain, filled in from reference TRBV18 and TRBJ2-1, reads NAGVMQNPRHLVRRRGQEARLRCSPMKGHSHVYWYRQLPEEGLKFMVYLQKENIIDESGMPKERFSAEFPKEGPSILRIQQVVRGDSAAYFCASSPGQGAGEQFFGPGTRLTVL.